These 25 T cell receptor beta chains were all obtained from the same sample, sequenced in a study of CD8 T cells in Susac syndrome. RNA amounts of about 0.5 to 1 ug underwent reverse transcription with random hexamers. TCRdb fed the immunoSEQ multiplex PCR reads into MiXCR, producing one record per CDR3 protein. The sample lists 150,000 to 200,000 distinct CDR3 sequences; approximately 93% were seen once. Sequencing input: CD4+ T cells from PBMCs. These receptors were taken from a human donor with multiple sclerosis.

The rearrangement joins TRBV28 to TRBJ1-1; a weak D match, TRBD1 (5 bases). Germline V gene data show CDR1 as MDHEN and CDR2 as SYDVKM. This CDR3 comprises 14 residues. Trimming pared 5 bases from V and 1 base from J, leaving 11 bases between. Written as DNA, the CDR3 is TGTGCCAGCAGTCCTGGGGGGTGGAACACTGAAGCTTTCTTT. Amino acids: CASSPGGWNTEAFF. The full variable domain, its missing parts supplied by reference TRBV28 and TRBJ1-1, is DVKVTQSSRYLVKRTGEKVFLECVQDMDHENMFWYRQDPGLGLRLIYFSYDVKMKEKGDIPEGYSVSREKKERFSLILESASTNQTSMYLCASSPGGWNTEAFFGQGTRLTVV.

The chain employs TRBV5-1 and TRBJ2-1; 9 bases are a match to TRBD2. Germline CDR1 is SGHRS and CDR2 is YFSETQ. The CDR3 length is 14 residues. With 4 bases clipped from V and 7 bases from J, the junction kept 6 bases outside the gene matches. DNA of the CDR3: TGCGCCAGCAGCCCGCCGGGACTAGCTAATGAGCAGTTCTTC. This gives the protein CASSPPGLANEQFF.

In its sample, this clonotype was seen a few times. The CDR3 DNA is TGCGCCAGCAGCCAAGGAAGGGCAGTGAACACTGAAGCTTTCTTT. Translating it yields CASSQGRAVNTEAFF. The chain combines TRBV4-1 with TRBJ1-1; no clear D. Germline CDR1 is MGHRA and CDR2 is YSYEKL. The CDR3 runs 15 residues. Deletions cut 1 base from V and 0 bases from J, with 9 bases between.

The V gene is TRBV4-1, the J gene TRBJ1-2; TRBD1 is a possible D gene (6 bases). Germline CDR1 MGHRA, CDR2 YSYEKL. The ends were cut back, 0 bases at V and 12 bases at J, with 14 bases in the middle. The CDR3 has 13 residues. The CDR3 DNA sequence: TGCGCCAGCAGCCAAGAGCGGACAGCCCTAAACACCTTC. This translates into CASSQERTALNTF.

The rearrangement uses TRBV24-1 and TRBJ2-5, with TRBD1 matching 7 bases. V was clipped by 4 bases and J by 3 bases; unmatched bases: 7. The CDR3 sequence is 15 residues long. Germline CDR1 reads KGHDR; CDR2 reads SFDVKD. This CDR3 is CATSEPGQRKETQYF. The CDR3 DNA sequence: TGTGCCACCAGTGAACCGGGACAGAGGAAAGAGACCCAGTACTTC.

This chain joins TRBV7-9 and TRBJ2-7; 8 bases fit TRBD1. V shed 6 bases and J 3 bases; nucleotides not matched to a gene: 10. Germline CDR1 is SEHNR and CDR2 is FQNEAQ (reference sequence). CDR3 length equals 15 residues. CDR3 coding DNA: TGTGCCAGCAGGCCTAGGTCAGGGGGCAGCTACGAGCAGTACTTC. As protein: CASRPRSGGSYEQYF.

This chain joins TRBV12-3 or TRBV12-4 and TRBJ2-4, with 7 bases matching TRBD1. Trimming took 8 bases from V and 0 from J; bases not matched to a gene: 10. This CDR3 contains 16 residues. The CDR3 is CASSKTGALAKNIQYF. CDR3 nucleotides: TGTGCCAGCTCAAAAACAGGGGCCCTAGCCAAAAACATTCAGTACTTC.

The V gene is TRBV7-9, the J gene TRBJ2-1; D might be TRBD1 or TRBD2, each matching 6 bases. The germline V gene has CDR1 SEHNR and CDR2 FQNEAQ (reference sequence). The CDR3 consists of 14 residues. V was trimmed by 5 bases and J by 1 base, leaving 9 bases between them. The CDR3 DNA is TGTGCCAGCAGCCGGGGGCTATCCTACAATGAGCAGTTCTTC. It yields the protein CASSRGLSYNEQFF.

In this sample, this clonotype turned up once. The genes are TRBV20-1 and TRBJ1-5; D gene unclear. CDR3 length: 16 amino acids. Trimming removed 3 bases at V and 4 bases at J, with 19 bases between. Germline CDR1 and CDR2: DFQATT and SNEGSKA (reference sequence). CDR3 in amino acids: CSASDLVGRRNQPQHF. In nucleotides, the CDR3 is TGCAGTGCTAGTGATTTGGTCGGGCGTCGGAATCAGCCCCAGCATTTT.

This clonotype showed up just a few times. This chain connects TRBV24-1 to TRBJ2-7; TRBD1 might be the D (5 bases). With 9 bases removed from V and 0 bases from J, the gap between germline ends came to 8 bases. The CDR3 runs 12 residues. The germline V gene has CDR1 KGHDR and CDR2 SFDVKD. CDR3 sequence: CATSRDSYEQYF. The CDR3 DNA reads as TGTGCCACCTCCAGGGACTCCTACGAGCAGTACTTC.

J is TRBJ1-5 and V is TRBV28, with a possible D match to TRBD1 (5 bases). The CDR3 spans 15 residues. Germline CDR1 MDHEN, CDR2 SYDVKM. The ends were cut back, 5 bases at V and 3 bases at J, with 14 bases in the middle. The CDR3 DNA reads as TGTGCCAGCAGTGCCCACAGAGGGACCAATCAGCCCCAGCATTTT. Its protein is CASSAHRGTNQPQHF.

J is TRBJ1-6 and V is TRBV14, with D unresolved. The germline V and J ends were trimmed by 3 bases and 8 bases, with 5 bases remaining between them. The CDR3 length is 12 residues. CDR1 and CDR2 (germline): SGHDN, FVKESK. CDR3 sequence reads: CASSQLYSPLHF. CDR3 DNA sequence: TGTGCCAGCAGCCAGTTGTATTCACCCCTCCACTTT.

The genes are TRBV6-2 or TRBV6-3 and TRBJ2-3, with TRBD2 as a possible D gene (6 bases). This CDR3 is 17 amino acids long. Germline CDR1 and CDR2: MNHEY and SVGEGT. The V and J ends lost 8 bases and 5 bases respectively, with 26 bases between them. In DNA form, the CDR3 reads TGTGCCAGCGCTCTCCGGGACTCTCCCCAAAAACAAGATACGCAGTATTTT. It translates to CASALRDSPQKQDTQYF.

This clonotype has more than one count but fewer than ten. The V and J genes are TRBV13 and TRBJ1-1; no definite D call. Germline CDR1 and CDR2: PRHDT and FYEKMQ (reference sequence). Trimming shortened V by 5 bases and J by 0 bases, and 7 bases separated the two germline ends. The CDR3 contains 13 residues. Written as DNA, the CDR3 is TGTGCCAGCAGCCCTCGGATGAACACTGAAGCTTTCTTT. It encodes CASSPRMNTEAFF. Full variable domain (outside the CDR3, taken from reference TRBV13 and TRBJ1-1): AAGVIQSPRHLIKEKRETATLKCYPIPRHDTVYWYQQGPGQDPQFLISFYEKMQSDKGSIPDRFSAQQFSDYHSELNMSSLELGDSALYFCASSPRMNTEAFFGQGTRLTVV.

The CDR3 coding sequence is TGTGCCAGCAGCCAAGATCTAGGGACAGGGTTATACAGGGAGCAGTTCTTC. It encodes CASSQDLGTGLYREQFF. This rearrangement joins TRBV3-1 to TRBJ2-1; 9 nucleotides line up with TRBD1. CDR1 is LGHDT and CDR2 is YNNKEL in the germline V gene (reference sequence). CDR3 length: 17 amino acids. With 0 bases clipped from V and 10 bases from J, the junction kept 13 bases outside the gene matches.

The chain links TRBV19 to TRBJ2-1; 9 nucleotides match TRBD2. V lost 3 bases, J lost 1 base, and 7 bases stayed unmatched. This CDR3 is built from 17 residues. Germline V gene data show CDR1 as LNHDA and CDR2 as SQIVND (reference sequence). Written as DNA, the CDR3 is TGTGCCAGTAGTATTAGGGGGGCGGGAGGGTCCTACAATGAGCAGTTCTTC. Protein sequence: CASSIRGAGGSYNEQFF. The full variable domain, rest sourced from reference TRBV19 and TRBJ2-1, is DGGITQSPKYLFRKEGQNVTLSCEQNLNHDAMYWYRQDPGQGLRLIYYSQIVNDFQKGDIAEGYSVSREKKESFPLTVTSAQKNPTAFYLCASSIRGAGGSYNEQFFGPGTRLTVL.

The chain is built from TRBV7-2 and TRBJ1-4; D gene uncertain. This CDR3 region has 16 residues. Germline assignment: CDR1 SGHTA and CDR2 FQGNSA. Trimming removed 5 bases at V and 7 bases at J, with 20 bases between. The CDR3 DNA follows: TGTGCCAGCAGCCTGAATCCGTTGGGGTTTGGTGAAAAACTGTTTTTT. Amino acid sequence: CASSLNPLGFGEKLFF.

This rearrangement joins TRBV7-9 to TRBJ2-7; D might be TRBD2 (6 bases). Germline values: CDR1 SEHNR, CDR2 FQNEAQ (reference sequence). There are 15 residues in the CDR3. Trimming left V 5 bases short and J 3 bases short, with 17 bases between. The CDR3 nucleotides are TGTGCCAGCAGCCACAGTAGCGGAGCGCTCTACGAGCAGTACTTC. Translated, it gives CASSHSSGALYEQYF. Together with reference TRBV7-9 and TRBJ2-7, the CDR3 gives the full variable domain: DTGVSQNPRHKITKRGQNVTFRCDPISEHNRLYWYRQTLGQGPEFLTYFQNEAQLEKSRLLSDRFSAERPKGSFSTLEIQRTEQGDSAMYLCASSHSSGALYEQYFGPGTRLTVT.

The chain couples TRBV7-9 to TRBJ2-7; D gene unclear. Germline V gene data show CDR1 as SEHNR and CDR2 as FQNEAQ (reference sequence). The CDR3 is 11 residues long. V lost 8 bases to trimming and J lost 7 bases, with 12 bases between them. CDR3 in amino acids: CASDEGIEQYF. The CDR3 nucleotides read TGTGCCAGCGACGAAGGGATTGAGCAGTACTTC.

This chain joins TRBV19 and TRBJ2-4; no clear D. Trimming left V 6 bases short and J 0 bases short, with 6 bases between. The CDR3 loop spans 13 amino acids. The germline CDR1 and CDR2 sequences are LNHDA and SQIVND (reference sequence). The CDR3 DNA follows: TGTGCCAGTAGGAATCTAGCCAAAAACATTCAGTACTTC. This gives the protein CASRNLAKNIQYF.

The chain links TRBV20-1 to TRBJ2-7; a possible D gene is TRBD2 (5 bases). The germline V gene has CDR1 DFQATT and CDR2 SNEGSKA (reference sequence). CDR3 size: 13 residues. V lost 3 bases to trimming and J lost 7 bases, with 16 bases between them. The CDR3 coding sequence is TGCAGTGCTAGTGGACTGTTTGGTTTTGAGCAGTACTTC. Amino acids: CSASGLFGFEQYF.

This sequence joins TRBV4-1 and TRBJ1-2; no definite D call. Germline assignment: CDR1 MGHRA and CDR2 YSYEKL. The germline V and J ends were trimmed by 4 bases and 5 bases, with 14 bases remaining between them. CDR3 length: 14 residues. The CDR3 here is CASSRRGLGYGYTF. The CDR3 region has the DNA TGCGCCAGCAGCCGCCGAGGGTTGGGGTATGGCTACACCTTC.

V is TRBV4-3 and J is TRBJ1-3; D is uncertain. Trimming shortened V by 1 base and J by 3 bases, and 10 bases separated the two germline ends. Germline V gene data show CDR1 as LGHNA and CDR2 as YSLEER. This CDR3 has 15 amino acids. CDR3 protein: CASSQAGYSGNTIYF. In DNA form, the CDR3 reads TGCGCCAGCAGCCAAGCGGGTTATAGTGGAAACACCATATATTTT.

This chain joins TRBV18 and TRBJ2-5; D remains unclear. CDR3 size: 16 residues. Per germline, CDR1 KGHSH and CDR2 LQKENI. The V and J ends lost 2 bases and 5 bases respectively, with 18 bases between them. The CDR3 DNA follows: TGTGCCAGCTCACCAAACGACCGATATCTCCGGGAGACCCAGTACTTC. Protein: CASSPNDRYLRETQYF.

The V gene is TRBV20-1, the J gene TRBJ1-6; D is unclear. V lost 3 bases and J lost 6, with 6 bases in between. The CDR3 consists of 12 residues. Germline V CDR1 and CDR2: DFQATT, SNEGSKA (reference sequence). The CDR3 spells CSASSSNSPLHF. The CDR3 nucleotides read TGCAGTGCTAGTTCAAGTAATTCACCCCTCCACTTT.